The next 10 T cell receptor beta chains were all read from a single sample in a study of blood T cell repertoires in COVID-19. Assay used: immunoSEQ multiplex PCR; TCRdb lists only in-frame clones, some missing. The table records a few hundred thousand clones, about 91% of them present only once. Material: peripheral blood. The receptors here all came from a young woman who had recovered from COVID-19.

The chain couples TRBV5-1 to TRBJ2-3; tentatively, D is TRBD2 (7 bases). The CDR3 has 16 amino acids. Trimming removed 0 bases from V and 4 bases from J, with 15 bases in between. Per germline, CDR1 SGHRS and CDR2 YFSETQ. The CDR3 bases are TGCGCCAGCAGCTTGGCCTTTGCGGGGGCGTCAGATACGCAGTATTTT. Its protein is CASSLAFAGASDTQYF.

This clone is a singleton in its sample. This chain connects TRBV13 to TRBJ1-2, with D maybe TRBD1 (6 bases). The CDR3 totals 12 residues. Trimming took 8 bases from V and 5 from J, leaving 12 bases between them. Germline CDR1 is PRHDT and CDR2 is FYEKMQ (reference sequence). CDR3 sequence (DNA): TGTGCCAGCGGAAAAGACAGGTATGGCTACACCTTC. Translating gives CASGKDRYGYTF.

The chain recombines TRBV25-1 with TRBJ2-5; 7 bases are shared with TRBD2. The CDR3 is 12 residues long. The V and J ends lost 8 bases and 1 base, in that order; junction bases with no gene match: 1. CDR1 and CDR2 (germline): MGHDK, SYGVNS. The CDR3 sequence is CASRGVQETQYF. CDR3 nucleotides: TGTGCCAGCCGGGGGGTCCAAGAGACCCAGTACTTC.

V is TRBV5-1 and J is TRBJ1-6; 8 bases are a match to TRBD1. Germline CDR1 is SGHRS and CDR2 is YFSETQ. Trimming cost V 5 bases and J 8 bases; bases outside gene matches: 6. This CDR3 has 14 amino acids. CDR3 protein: CASRQQGEHSPLHF. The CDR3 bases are TGCGCCAGCAGGCAACAGGGGGAGCATTCACCCCTCCACTTT.

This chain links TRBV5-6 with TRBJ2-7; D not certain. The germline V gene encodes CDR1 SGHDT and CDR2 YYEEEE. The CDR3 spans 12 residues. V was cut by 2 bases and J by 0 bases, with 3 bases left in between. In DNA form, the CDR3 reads TGTGCCAGCAGCTTCGGCTCCTACGAGCAGTACTTC. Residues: CASSFGSYEQYF.

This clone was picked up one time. For the CDR3, the DNA is TGTGCCAGCAGCTTATACCCCCCGGGACAGCAGAACACTGAAGCTTTCTTT. It translates to CASSLYPPGQQNTEAFF. This rearrangement joins TRBV7-6 to TRBJ1-1; 7 bases are shared with TRBD1. Looked up from germline, CDR1 is SGHVS and CDR2 is FNYEAQ. J lost 1 base, V lost 2 bases, and 10 bases had no gene match. The CDR3 extends over 17 amino acids.

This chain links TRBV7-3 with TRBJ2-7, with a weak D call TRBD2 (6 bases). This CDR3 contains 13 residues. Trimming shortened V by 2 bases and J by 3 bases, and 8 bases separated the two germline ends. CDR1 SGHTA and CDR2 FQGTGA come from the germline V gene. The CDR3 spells CASSLQEGYEQYF. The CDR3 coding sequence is TGTGCCAGCAGCTTACAGGAGGGCTACGAGCAGTACTTC.

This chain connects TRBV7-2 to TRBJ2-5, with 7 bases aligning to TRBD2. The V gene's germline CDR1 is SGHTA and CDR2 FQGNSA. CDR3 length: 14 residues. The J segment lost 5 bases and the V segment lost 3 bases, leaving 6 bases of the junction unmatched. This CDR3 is CASSFPGLLETQYF. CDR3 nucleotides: TGTGCCAGCAGCTTCCCGGGACTACTGGAGACCCAGTACTTC. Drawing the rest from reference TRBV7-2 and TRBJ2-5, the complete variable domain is GAGVSQSPSNKVTEKGKDVELRCDPISGHTALYWYRQSLGQGLEFLIYFQGNSAPDKSGLPSDRFSAERTGGSVSTLTIQRTQQEDSAVYLCASSFPGLLETQYFGPGTRLLVL.

The chain's CDR3 is CASSRFRGGLGTTDTQYF. The CDR3 DNA reads TGCGCCAGCAGCCGCTTTCGCGGGGGTCTTGGTACCACAGATACGCAGTATTTT. The rearrangement uses TRBV4-3 and TRBJ2-3; 7 bases map to TRBD2. Trimming removed 4 bases from V and 2 bases from J; junction bases left unmatched: 15. CDR1 LGHNA and CDR2 YSLEER come from the germline V gene. The CDR3 has 18 residues.

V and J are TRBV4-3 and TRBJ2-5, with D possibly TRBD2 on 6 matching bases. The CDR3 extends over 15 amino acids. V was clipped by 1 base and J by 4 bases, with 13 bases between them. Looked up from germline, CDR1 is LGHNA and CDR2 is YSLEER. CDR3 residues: CASSQVVQGGETQYF. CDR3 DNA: TGCGCCAGCAGCCAAGTGGTCCAGGGAGGAGAGACCCAGTACTTC.